The next 8 T cell receptor beta chains were all read from a single sample in a study of shared clonotypes between healthy human individuals. Generated by immunoSEQ multiplex PCR, the TCRdb table keeps only in-frame clones and is missing some. The sample shows approximately 1.5 million clones, just under 99% of them seen only once. The sample consisted of naive CD4+ T cells sorted from blood. Subset meaning: CD45RA+ positively selected. The receptors derive from a man aged 25 to 45 in good health.

V gene TRBV30 combines with J gene TRBJ2-7; 9 bases line up with TRBD1. The CDR3 loop spans 17 amino acids. With 0 bases clipped from V and 3 bases from J, the junction kept 12 bases outside the gene matches. Germline CDR1 is GTSNPN and CDR2 is SVGIG (reference sequence). CDR3 in DNA: TGTGCCTGGAGTGTGGGACAGGGCCGGGGACGGATCTACGAGCAGTACTTC. It translates to CAWSVGQGRGRIYEQYF.

The chain has TRBV29-1 and TRBJ2-1; tentatively, D is TRBD2 (5 bases). The germline V gene encodes CDR1 SQVTM and CDR2 ANQGSEA. There are 14 residues in the CDR3. V lost 7 bases and J lost 5, with 18 bases in between. CDR3 sequence (DNA): TGCAGCGCCCGAGGGCGGAGGAGAGACAATGAGCAGTTCTTC. It specifies CSARGRRRDNEQFF.

The CDR3 DNA reads as TGCGCCAGCAGCTTGAGGGACAGGGACTCCTACGAGCAGTACTTC. This gives the protein CASSLRDRDSYEQYF. The chain uses TRBV5-1 and TRBJ2-7, with TRBD1 identical over 9 bases. This CDR3 is built from 15 residues. The germline gives CDR1 SGHRS, CDR2 YFSETQ. V was clipped by 1 base and J by 0 bases; unmatched bases: 2. Full variable domain (remainder filled in from reference TRBV5-1 and TRBJ2-7): KAGVTQTPRYLIKTRGQQVTLSCSPISGHRSVSWYQQTPGQGLQFLFEYFSETQRNKGNFPGRFSGRQFSNSRSEMNVSTLELGDSALYLCASSLRDRDSYEQYFGPGTRLTVT.

This chain links TRBV5-4 with TRBJ2-3; 7 bases match TRBD1. Germline assignment: CDR1 SGHNT and CDR2 YYREEE (reference sequence). V lost 4 bases to trimming and J lost 0 bases; unmatched junction nucleotides: 5. CDR3 length: 15 amino acids. CDR3 residues: CASSPRDRSTDTQYF. The CDR3 DNA is TGTGCCAGCAGCCCCCGGGACAGAAGCACAGATACGCAGTATTTT. The whole variable domain, remainder taken from reference TRBV5-4 and TRBJ2-3, is ETGVTQSPTHLIKTRGQQVTLRCSSQSGHNTVSWYQQALGQGPQFIFQYYREEENGRGNFPPRFSGLQFPNYSSELNVNALELDDSALYLCASSPRDRSTDTQYFGPGTRLTVL.

This clone has only a few counts. V is TRBV7-2 and J is TRBJ2-1; 12 bases are a match to TRBD2. Germline V gene sequence: CDR1 SGHTA, CDR2 FQGNSA. The CDR3 covers 16 residues. V gave up 1 base and J gave up 9 bases; unmatched junction bases: 7. The CDR3 loop reads CASSLGRSSGRGEQFF. CDR3 bases: TGTGCCAGCAGCTTAGGACGCTCTAGCGGGAGGGGTGAGCAGTTCTTC. Combining the CDR3 with reference TRBV7-2 and TRBJ2-1 gives the whole variable domain GAGVSQSPSNKVTEKGKDVELRCDPISGHTALYWYRQSLGQGLEFLIYFQGNSAPDKSGLPSDRFSAERTGGSVSTLTIQRTQQEDSAVYLCASSLGRSSGRGEQFFGPGTRLTVL.

This clone came up once. The chain carries TRBV11-3 and TRBJ1-1; D is ambiguous. V lost 7 bases, J lost 4 bases, and 16 bases lay in between. Germline CDR1 is SGHNT and CDR2 is YENEEA. The CDR3 consists of 14 residues. CDR3 loop: CASTPPEKRTEAFF. The CDR3 coding sequence is TGTGCCAGCACCCCCCCCGAGAAGCGCACTGAAGCTTTCTTT.

V gene TRBV9 combines with J gene TRBJ2-6; 14 nucleotides agree with TRBD2. The germline gives CDR1 SGDLS, CDR2 YYNGEE. The CDR3 runs 20 residues. V lost 3 bases to trimming and J lost 0 bases; unmatched junction nucleotides: 8. The CDR3 loop is CASSESGTSGRGSGANVLTF. In nucleotides, the CDR3 is TGTGCCAGCAGCGAATCCGGGACTAGCGGGAGAGGCTCTGGGGCCAACGTCCTGACTTTC.

This clone was counted a single time. V and J are TRBV29-1 and TRBJ1-2, with 7 bases that match TRBD1. The CDR3 runs to 13 residues. Germline CDR1 SQVTM, CDR2 ANQGSEA. V lost 6 bases to trimming and J lost 6 bases; unmatched junction nucleotides: 10. The CDR3 DNA reads TGCAGCGTCATTGGAGACAGGGCGAATGGCTACACCTTC. Protein: CSVIGDRANGYTF.